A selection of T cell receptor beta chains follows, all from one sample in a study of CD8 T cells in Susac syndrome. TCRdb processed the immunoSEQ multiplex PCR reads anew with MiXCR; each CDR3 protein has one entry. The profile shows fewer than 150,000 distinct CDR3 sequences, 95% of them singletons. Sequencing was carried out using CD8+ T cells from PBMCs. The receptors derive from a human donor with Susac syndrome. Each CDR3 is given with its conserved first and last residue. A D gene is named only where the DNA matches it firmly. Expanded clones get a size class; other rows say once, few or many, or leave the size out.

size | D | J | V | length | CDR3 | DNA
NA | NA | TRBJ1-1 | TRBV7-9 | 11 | CASSFVGEAFF | TGTGCCAGCAGCTTCGTGGGTGAAGCTTTCTTT
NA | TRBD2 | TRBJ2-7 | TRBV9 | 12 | CASGTTQYEQYF | TGTGCCAGTGGGACTACCCAGTACGAGCAGTACTTC
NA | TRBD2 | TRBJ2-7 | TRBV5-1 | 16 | CASSLVSSGSLYEQYF | TGCGCCAGCAGCTTAGTGTCTAGCGGGAGTCTTTACGAGCAGTACTTC
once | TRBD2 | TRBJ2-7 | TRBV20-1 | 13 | CSARLAGGGEQYF | TGCAGTGCTAGGTTAGCGGGAGGGGGCGAGCAGTACTTC
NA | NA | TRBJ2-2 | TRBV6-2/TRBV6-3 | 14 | CASEAGFSTGELFF | TGTGCCAGCGAGGCGGGATTCAGCACCGGGGAGCTGTTTTTT
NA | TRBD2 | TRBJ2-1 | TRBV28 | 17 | CASSEPGLAGAFDEQFF | TGTGCCAGCAGTGAACCAGGACTAGCGGGAGCTTTCGATGAGCAGTTCTTC
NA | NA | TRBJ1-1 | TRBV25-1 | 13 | CASSEFSATEAFF | TGTGCCAGCAGTGAATTTTCCGCCACTGAAGCTTTCTTT
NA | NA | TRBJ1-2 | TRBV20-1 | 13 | CSARDVAGYGYTF | TGCAGTGCTAGAGATGTAGCAGGCTATGGCTACACCTTC
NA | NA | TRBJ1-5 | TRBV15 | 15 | CATSRDKAGDQPQHF | TGTGCCACCAGCAGAGATAAGGCAGGGGATCAGCCCCAGCATTTT
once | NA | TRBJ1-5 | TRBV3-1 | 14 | CASSQDFSDQPQHF | TGTGCCAGCAGCCAAGATTTTTCCGATCAGCCCCAGCATTTT
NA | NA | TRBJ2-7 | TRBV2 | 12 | CASSVPGYEQYF | TGTGCCAGCAGTGTACCAGGATACGAGCAGTACTTC
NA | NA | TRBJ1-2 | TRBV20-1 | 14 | CSARDSVLGYGYTF | TGCAGTGCTAGAGACAGCGTTTTAGGCTATGGCTACACCTTC
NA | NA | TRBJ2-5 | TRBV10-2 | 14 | CASSESLLQETQYF | TGCGCCAGCAGTGAGTCGCTCCTCCAAGAGACCCAGTACTTC
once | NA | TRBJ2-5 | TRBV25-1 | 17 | CASSEWALASEGETQYF | TGTGCCAGCAGTGAATGGGCGCTAGCGAGTGAGGGAGAGACCCAGTACTTC
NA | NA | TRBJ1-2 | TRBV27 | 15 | CASSLRGPGTYGYTF | TGTGCCAGCAGTTTACGGGGGCCGGGAACCTATGGCTACACCTTC
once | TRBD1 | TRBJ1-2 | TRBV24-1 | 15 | CATSDWDSSGYGYTF | TGTGCCACCAGTGATTGGGACAGCTCGGGCTATGGCTACACCTTC
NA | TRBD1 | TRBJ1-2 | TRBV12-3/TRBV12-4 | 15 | CASSSLGTGGYGYTF | TGTGCCAGCAGCTCCCTTGGGACAGGGGGCTATGGCTACACCTTC
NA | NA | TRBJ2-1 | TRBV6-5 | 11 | CASSSTRGELF | TGTGCCAGCAGCTCGACCAGGGGTGAGCTCTTC
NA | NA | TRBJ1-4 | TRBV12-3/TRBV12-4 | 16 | CASNGGQYEPNEKLFF | TGTGCCAGCAACGGCGGACAGTATGAACCGAATGAAAAACTGTTTTTT
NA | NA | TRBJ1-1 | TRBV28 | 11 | CASQMNTEAFF | TGTGCCAGCCAAATGAACACTGAAGCTTTCTTT
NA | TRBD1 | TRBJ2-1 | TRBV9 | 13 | CASSVLTGDEQFF | TGTGCCAGCAGCGTCCTCACAGGGGATGAGCAGTTCTTC
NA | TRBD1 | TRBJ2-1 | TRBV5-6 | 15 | CASSYRDRDYNEQFF | TGTGCCAGCAGCTACCGGGACAGAGATTACAATGAGCAGTTCTTC
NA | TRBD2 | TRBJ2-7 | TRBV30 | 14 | CAWTLAGGSYEQYF | TGTGCCTGGACCCTAGCGGGAGGCTCCTACGAGCAGTACTTC
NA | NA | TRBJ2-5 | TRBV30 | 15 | CAWSETGTFGETQYF | TGTGCCTGGAGTGAAACCGGGACCTTCGGGGAGACCCAGTACTTC
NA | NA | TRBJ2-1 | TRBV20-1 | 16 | CSARDQEGFSYNEQFF | TGCAGTGCTAGAGATCAGGAGGGGTTCTCCTACAATGAGCAGTTCTTC